This section outlines one TCR beta chain sequence together with its context. Its antigen specificity is not known. Base qualities are not at hand, and no much larger clone is one base apart. Libraries were constructed by the immunoSEQ multiplex PCR assay. A mixture of 60 forward primers for TCR Vbeta segments and 13 reverse primers for TCR Jbeta segments was used in the multiplex PCR. The CDR3 region of rearranged TCR beta genes was amplified from genomic DNA with a multiplex PCR assay. On the Illumina HiSeq System, the amplified TCR beta libraries were sequenced as 87-base-pair reads. For the original study's pipeline: A later analysis counted approximately 84 million unique TCR beta chains across the 666 repertoires, and around 9.9 million of these chains were shared by at least two donors. A nearest-neighbor algorithm error-corrected the raw reads and collapsed the reads into unique sequences, merging closely related sequences to remove PCR and sequencing errors. CDR3 sequences were aligned to IMGT reference sequences to assign V, D and J gene segments. For a sequence to be retained, a match of at least six nucleotides was required to both a V gene segment and a J gene segment. Rearrangements were called productive when the CDR3 lacked stop codons and stayed in frame with V and J; all others were non-productive. CDR3 was defined by IMGT convention, running from the second conserved V-encoded cysteine to the conserved J-encoded phenylalanine. The earlier analysis of 550 to 650 of the donors excluded any sequence lacking an unambiguous match to a single V gene segment. An earlier analysis of a few hundred of the donors classified V segments as functional when productive rearrangements were above 56.7% and as segregating when the standard deviation between donors was above 5%. A statistical classification framework was developed to diagnose cytomegalovirus status using the catalog of TCR beta chain sequences. In a later analysis, TCR nucleotide sequences were compared against IMGT/GENE-DB human TR gene sequences so that V and J genes could be assigned. Using the TCRdist pipeline, a later analysis assigned CDR3 sequences along with most-parsimonious VDJ recombination scenarios. In a later analysis, every TCR beta chain was defined by the combination of its CDR3 amino acid sequence and its V-gene family, and reads without a unique V-gene family were dropped. As a way to deal with suspected cross-contamination and a sequencing artifact, a later analysis dropped 500 to 700 nucleotide sequences that were highly shared and had low generation probability. A later analysis calculated a clonal expansion index for each public chain from normalized within-repertoire ranks of inferred template counts. Generation probabilities in a later analysis came from a VDJ recombination model fitted to out-of-frame rearrangements, and those results were checked against IGoR. A later analysis scored TCR-TCR, TCR-HLA and TCR-CMV co-occurrence with hypergeometric tests, applying a repertoire-size bias correction to TCR pairs. A later analysis estimated false discovery rates by permuting HLA or CMV assignments 20 times. In a later analysis, co-occurring TCRs were grouped using DBSCAN, and TCRdist sequence similarity was added for clustering within HLA-allele-positive subsets. Repertoires with fewer than 30,000 or more than 120,000 public chains were left out of co-occurrence clustering, as were four to six repertoires with anomalous nucleotide sharing. The table comes from immuneACCESS by way of TCRdb, which keeps in-frame sequences with V and J called. Part of the clones is missing from these tables; in studies checked, under half for an unresolved V gene and the rest for unknown reasons. That table is the source of V, J and clone size, and D and trimming were worked out from the DNA. Recorded for this sample are about 200,000 clones; over 65% of them occurred a single time. The ten top clones hold about 2.8% of the sample.

These data come from a study of cytomegalovirus exposure and HLA in healthy donors (dated by TCRdb to the late 2010s). Regarding the complete study: An earlier analysis of roughly 630 of the donors reported 276 Gb of sequence data and 117 million unique TCR beta sequences from roughly 180 million T cells. Roughly 320 gigabases of sequencing data and approximately 92 million unique TCR sequences made up an early release that covered approximately 700 HLA-typed donors. Among the approximately 400 genotyped donors, under 90% belonged to the genetic ancestry cluster associated with self-reported Caucasian donors. The study aimed to test whether cataloging public T cell receptors could reveal signatures of past pathogen exposure. Using immunosequencing, the study profiled T cell repertoires from about 610 subjects and related those repertoires to cytomegalovirus serostatus. Besides the first cohort of roughly 700 subjects, a separate validation cohort made up of around 120 different subjects was used. To predict cytomegalovirus infection status, the study combined high-throughput TCR immunosequencing, statistical association of individual TCRs with disease status, and machine learning. To study patterns of TCR occurrence, a later analysis re-analyzed previously published TCR beta repertoires from 550 to 800 donors and added high-resolution HLA genotyping. Rather than drawing on any new phenotypic data, the later analysis identified candidate immune exposures from TCR beta sequences and the way those sequences occurred across donors. An earlier analysis of some 500 of the donors used high-throughput TCR beta sequencing to judge whether each TCR beta V gene segment behaved as functional or pseudogenic. Donor age, sex, ethnicity and CMV serostatus were collected together with the repertoire data. Genome-wide SNP genotypes for about 55% of the roughly 670 donors were used in a later genetic analysis, which treated that subset as a discovery cohort. Every repertoire in the discovery cohort had been generated on one and the same sequencing platform. HLA typing included class I and class II loci at four-digit resolution. The number of donors typed differed by locus, with about 620-630 for A, B, C, DRB1 and DQB1, about 500 for DQA1, over 600 for DPA1, and 400 to 490 for DPB1. Roughly 5 DR-DQ haplotypes were treated as single units for association and clustering because of strong linkage in the cohort. Across under 500 genotyped donors of the cohort, an average of about 200,000 unique TCR beta nucleotide sequences per donor were sequenced, and approximately 17% of those sequences were non-productive. General study outcomes and caveats: In a later analysis, HLA-associated TCR beta chains were found to be more clonally expanded and to have lower generation probabilities than equally common non-associated chains. The classifier was reported to diagnose cytomegalovirus status with high specificity and sensitivity in both the original and validation cohorts. V-gene and J-gene trimming of TCR beta chains was associated with a missense DCLRE1C variant in a later genetic analysis, and the association was replicated in an independent cohort. Several of the top co-occurrence clusters appeared to be linked to parvovirus B19, influenza, CMV and Epstein-Barr virus, according to a later analysis. An earlier analysis of approximately 500 of the donors showed that most TCR beta V segments appeared in productive rearrangements either about 87% or about 30% of the time, which broadly matched IMGT annotations. The sequencing pipeline was judged likely to have produced a cluster of highly shared sequence variants as a technical artifact. While some public TCRs were present in many individuals, most TCR sequences turned up only very rarely across donors. In the study, some 160 TCR beta chains were listed as associated with cytomegalovirus. For the cohort, immune exposure information was limited to CMV serostatus. A later analysis found that most CMV-associated TCR beta chains appeared HLA-restricted, with HLA associations seemingly driven largely by CMV exposure. Assigning TCR associations to individual alleles was difficult when HLA alleles, especially DR and DQ, strongly co-occurred. Compared with the 666-donor mean, donors in an Asian-associated ancestry cluster had fewer N-insertions in productive TCRs, according to a later genetic analysis. A further reported finding was that TCR beta sequences accurately predicted the HLA-A and HLA-B alleles for most subjects in the first cohort. Presence/absence analyses assumed roughly uniform sequencing depth across donors, an assumption that may not hold. In vitro tests confirmed that a few of the cytomegalovirus-associated TCR beta chains recognize cytomegalovirus antigens. Correlated functional status among segregating V segments might be attributable to linkage disequilibrium, but an unknown experimental factor could not be ruled out. Because the 87-base-pair reads could not distinguish some IMGT-functional V segments, including TRBV6-2 and TRBV6-3, those segments were excluded. Because HLA typing was unavailable for some donors at each locus, only the typed subset was used in association tests. In a later analysis, the rate of TCR association differed among HLA loci, with DRB1 alleles having the most associated TCRs and HLA-C alleles having the fewest. Specific HLA alleles were associated with 15,000 to 20,000 TCR beta sequences at a false discovery rate of 0.05 in a later analysis. Because counts were too low, more than 15 rarely observed V segments, including chromosome 9 orphons, were excluded from the earlier analysis of 587 of the donors. This cohort had only TCR beta chains sequenced, and the lack of alpha or paired-chain data limited which features could be detected. The authors suggested that the approach could potentially be extended to other disease states and immunological phenotypes.

The germline V gene encodes CDR1 GTSNPN and CDR2 SVGIG (reference sequence). Deletion took 2 bases off V and 8 bases off J, with a span of 14 bases between the germline ends. The CDR3 covers 13 residues, taking in both the cysteine and the phenylalanine. This entry keeps only the CDR3 DNA: 39 bases, framed from base 1. In total, 630 or so healthy bone marrow donors made up the cohort. Cohort members were all nominally healthy when sampled, although unrecorded immune exposures were likely present. The donor was CMV seronegative and belonged to the group of around 350 seronegative cohort members. A peripheral blood sample was provided by each donor, and peripheral blood mononuclear cells were used for TCR beta sequencing. The Qiagen DNeasy Blood Extraction Kit was used to extract genomic DNA from the blood cell samples.

Material for sequencing was PBMCs. This clonotype was sampled from a woman younger than 45 in good health and CMV-seronegative. The chain couples TRBV30 to TRBJ2-3; the D gene cannot be named for sure. The DNA reads TGTGCCTGGAGTCCCCGGAGTTTAGGTACGCAGTATTTT. Its translation reads: CAWSPRSLGTQYF.